Sequencing of this T cell receptor (beta chain) was carried out in a study of human thymus T cells. The germline gives CDR1 SGHRS, CDR2 YFSETQ. The germline V and J ends were trimmed by 4 bases and 6 bases, with 14 bases remaining between them. The CDR3 consists of 14 residues. Thymus specimens were resections from corrective heart surgery. Some clones are missing from TCRdb's copy, which holds only in-frame ones; the method was immunoSEQ multiplex PCR. The sample records tens of thousands of clones, approximately 95% being singletons. The clonotype originates from a girl under three years old with a congenital heart defect but otherwise immunologically healthy. Sequencing used thymus tissue. The chain combines TRBV5-1 with TRBJ2-1; no firm D call. In nucleotides, the CDR3 is TGCGCCAGCAGCCCAGACCCTCCCGGCAATGAGCAGTTCTTC. Its protein product is CASSPDPPGNEQFF. Looking up the rest from reference TRBV5-1 and TRBJ2-1 gives the full variable domain: KAGVTQTPRYLIKTRGQQVTLSCSPISGHRSVSWYQQTPGQGLQFLFEYFSETQRNKGNFPGRFSGRQFSNSRSEMNVSTLELGDSALYLCASSPDPPGNEQFFGPGTRLTVL.